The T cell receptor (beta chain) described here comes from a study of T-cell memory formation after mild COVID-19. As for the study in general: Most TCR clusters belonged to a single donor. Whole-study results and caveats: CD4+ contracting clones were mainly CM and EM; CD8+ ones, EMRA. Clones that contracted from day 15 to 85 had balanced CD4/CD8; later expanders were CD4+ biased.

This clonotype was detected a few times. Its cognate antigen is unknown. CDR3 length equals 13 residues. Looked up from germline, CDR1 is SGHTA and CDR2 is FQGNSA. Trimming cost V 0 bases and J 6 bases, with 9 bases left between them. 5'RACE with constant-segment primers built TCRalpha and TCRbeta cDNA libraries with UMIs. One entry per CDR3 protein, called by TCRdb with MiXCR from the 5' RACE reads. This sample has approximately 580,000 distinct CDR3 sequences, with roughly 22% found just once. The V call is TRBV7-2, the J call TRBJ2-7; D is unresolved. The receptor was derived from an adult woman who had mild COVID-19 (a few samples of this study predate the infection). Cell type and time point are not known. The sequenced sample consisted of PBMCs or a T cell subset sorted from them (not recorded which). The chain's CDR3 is CASSLAGMGEQYF. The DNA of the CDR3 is TGTGCCAGCAGCTTAGCGGGGATGGGCGAGCAGTACTTC.